This section outlines one T cell receptor (beta chain) sequence together with its context. CDR3 length equals 16 residues. The V end was cut by 5 bases, the J end by 0 bases, with 14 bases between. CDR1 is SEHNR, CDR2 FQNEAQ, per germline (reference sequence). Repertoires were generated with immunoSEQ multiplex PCR, while TCRdb's copy carries only in-frame clones and drops some. The top ten clones hold under 2% of a sample with around 700,000 clones, about two thirds of them seen once. This entry is derived from a study of shared clonotypes between healthy human individuals. The clonotype was recovered from a woman under 40 in good health. Sequencing was carried out using memory CD4+ T cells sorted from blood. As for subset: CD45RA-negative fraction. This chain links TRBV7-9 with TRBJ1-3; maybe TRBD1 (6 bases). CDR3 nucleotides: TGTGCCAGCAGCCCAAAGGGGGAGGCCTCTGGAAACACCATATATTTT. This sequence encodes CASSPKGEASGNTIYF.